Presented here are 5 T cell receptor beta chains from one specimen sequenced in a study of blood T cell repertoires in COVID-19 (dated by TCRdb to the early 2020s). The library was prepared using the immunoSEQ multiplex PCR assay. TCRdb retrieved this table from immuneACCESS and kept in-frame rearrangements only. Not all clones are present; in checked studies, unresolved V genes account for under half, and no reason is known for the remainder. For this sample the table gives approximately 150,000 clones, of which around 90% were detected only once. The ten largest clones take up 15% to 20% of the sample. Sequencing was done on a sample of peripheral blood. These receptor sequences come from a man aged 55 to 69 with active or convalescent COVID-19.

This sequence joins TRBV5-8 and TRBJ2-1, with 8 positions matching TRBD1. The CDR3 has 17 residues. After removal of 1 base from V and 0 bases from J, the junction contained 6 bases not matched to a gene. Germline V gene lookup returns CDR1 SGHTS and CDR2 YDEGEE. DNA for the CDR3: TGTGCCAGCAGCTTGTACAGGGGGATAAACTCCTACAATGAGCAGTTCTTC. Amino acids: CASSLYRGINSYNEQFF.

The chain couples TRBV12-5 to TRBJ1-2; a possible D gene is TRBD1 (5 bases). V was trimmed by 1 base and J by 4 bases, leaving 10 bases between them. The CDR3 runs to 14 residues. Germline V gives CDR1 LGHNT, CDR2 FRNRAP. CDR3 sequence reads: CASGLGQGSYGYTF. CDR3 nucleotides: TGTGCTAGTGGTTTGGGGCAGGGAAGCTATGGCTACACCTTC. The variable domain in full, completed from reference TRBV12-5 and TRBJ1-2, reads DARVTQTPRHKVTEMGQEVTMRCQPILGHNTVFWYRQTMMQGLELLAYFRNRAPLDDSGMPKDRFSAEMPDATLATLKIQPSEPRDSAVYFCASGLGQGSYGYTFGSGTRLTVV.

The chain employs TRBV10-3 and TRBJ2-1; possible D gene TRBD2, 7 bases. From germline, CDR1 is ENHRY and CDR2 SYGVKD. V was shortened by 6 bases and J by 0 bases, with 21 bases between the two germline ends. The CDR3 extends over 18 amino acids. The CDR3: CAIRQHHKGGPSYNEQFF. In DNA form, the CDR3 reads TGTGCCATCAGACAGCATCACAAGGGGGGGCCCTCCTACAATGAGCAGTTCTTC.

The chain recombines TRBV7-9 with TRBJ2-1, with TRBD2 as a possible D gene (5 bases). The V gene lost 2 bases and the J gene lost 1 base, with 9 bases spanning the gap. The CDR3 is made up of 15 amino acids. In germline, CDR1 is SEHNR, CDR2 FQNEAQ (reference sequence). Here the CDR3 DNA reads TGTGCCAGCAGCTTAACGGACTCTTCCTACAATGAGCAGTTCTTC. This sequence encodes CASSLTDSSYNEQFF.

This clone was recorded once. This chain joins TRBV5-5 and TRBJ2-1; the match to TRBD2 covers 12 bases. Unmatched junction bases numbered 2, after V lost 3 bases and J lost 7 bases. The CDR3 loop spans 14 amino acids. CDR1 SGHKS and CDR2 YYEKEE come from the germline V gene (reference sequence). The CDR3 DNA sequence: TGTGCCAGCAGCTCGACTAGCGGGAGTAATGAGCAGTTCTTC. The encoded protein is CASSSTSGSNEQFF.